One sample yielded the 2 T cell receptor beta chains listed below, sequenced in a study of beta chain features in type 1 diabetes. Overall study results and limits: Shortening of TCRB CDR3s, moderate but significant, appeared in all four CD4+ subsets of Type 1 diabetes patients.

No cognate antigen is known for these TCRs. The entirety of the isolated RNA underwent reverse transcription, so expressed TCRB transcripts were sequenced. Here immunoSEQ multiplex PCR was the method, and the copy in TCRdb shows in-frame clones only, minus some. The data show around 140,000 clones, roughly 10% seen once. Sequencing input: central memory CD4+ T cells from blood. The receptors shown here come from a man under 40 with type 1 diabetes.

The genes are TRBV6-1 and TRBJ2-2, with TRBD1 matching 11 bases. The trim removed 3 bases at V and 6 bases at J, leaving 6 bases unmatched. CDR1 and CDR2 (germline): MNHNS, SASEGT. The CDR3 spans 16 residues. In DNA, the CDR3 is TGTGCCAGCAGTGATCAGGGGACAGGGGGTGCCGGGGAGCTGTTTTTT. It is translated as CASSDQGTGGAGELFF.

This clone has a count of ten or more. The chain couples TRBV5-1 to TRBJ1-1; the D is unclear. Germline values: CDR1 SGHRS, CDR2 YFSETQ. Trimming stripped 1 base from V and 5 bases from J, with 9 bases between. The CDR3 runs to 13 residues. The CDR3 region has the DNA TGCGCCAGCAGCTTGTACGGGGTAACTGAAGCTTTCTTT. Its translation: CASSLYGVTEAFF.